The present T cell receptor beta chain was sequenced within a study of Ad26.COV2.S vaccination and SARS-CoV-2 variants. Some clones are missing from TCRdb's copy, which holds only in-frame ones; the method was immunoSEQ multiplex PCR. The sample carries 430,000 or so clones, around 90% recorded once. V was pared by 2 bases and J by 1 base, with 5 bases of the junction left unmatched. The germline gives CDR1 SGHRS, CDR2 YFSETQ. The CDR3 is 15 residues long. General study points: There was a possibility that the TCR breadth and depth analyses underestimated total T cell responses. Vaccinated individuals (as opposed to placebo recipients) had higher spike-specific TCR breadth.

Of note for this clone: Its antigen is unidentified.

The treatment denotes: roughly 19 received Ad26.COV2.S at low or high dose, single or two shots; about five received placebo; per-sample allocation not given. At day 63 after the first vaccine or placebo injection, samples were drawn. The sequence came from a person between 18 and 65 years old who received the Ad26.COV2.S COVID-19 vaccine or a placebo. This specimen was peripheral blood, taken in a trial of Ad26.COV2.S vaccine versus placebo. V gene TRBV5-1 combines with J gene TRBJ1-1; TRBD1 matches at 7 bases. This CDR3 reads CASSFRGGRNTEAFF. The CDR3 region has the DNA TGCGCCAGCAGCTTCAGGGGGGGTAGGAACACTGAAGCTTTCTTT.